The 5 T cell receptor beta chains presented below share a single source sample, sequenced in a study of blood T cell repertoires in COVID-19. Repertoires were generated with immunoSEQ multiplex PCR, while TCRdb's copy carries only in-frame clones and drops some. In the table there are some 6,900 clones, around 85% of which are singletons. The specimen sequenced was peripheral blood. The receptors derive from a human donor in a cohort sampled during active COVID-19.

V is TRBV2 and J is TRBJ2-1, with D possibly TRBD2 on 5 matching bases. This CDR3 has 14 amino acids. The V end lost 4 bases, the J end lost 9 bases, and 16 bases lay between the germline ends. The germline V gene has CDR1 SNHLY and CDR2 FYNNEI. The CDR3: CASSAVSAFGEQFF. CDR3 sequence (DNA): TGTGCCAGCAGTGCGGTTAGCGCCTTCGGTGAGCAGTTCTTC. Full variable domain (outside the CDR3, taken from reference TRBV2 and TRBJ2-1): EPEVTQTPSHQVTQMGQEVILRCVPISNHLYFYWYRQILGQKVEFLVSFYNNEISEKSEIFDDQFSVERPDGSNFTLKIRSTKLEDSAMYFCASSAVSAFGEQFFGPGTRLTVL.

In DNA form, the CDR3 reads TGTGCCAGCAGTGGGGGGGGCTCCTACAATGAGCAGTTCTTC. It encodes CASSGGGSYNEQFF. The chain employs TRBV25-1 and TRBJ2-1; the match to TRBD2 covers 7 bases. V was pared by 4 bases and J by 0 bases, with 0 bases of the junction left unmatched. CDR3 size: 14 residues. Germline V gene data show CDR1 as MGHDK and CDR2 as SYGVNS.

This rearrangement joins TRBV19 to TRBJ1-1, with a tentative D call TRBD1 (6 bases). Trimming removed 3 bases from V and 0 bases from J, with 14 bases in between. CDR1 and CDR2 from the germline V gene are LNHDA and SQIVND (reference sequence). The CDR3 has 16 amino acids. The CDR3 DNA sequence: TGTGCCAGTAGTATCAGGGGTAACATCATGAACACTGAAGCTTTCTTT. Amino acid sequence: CASSIRGNIMNTEAFF.

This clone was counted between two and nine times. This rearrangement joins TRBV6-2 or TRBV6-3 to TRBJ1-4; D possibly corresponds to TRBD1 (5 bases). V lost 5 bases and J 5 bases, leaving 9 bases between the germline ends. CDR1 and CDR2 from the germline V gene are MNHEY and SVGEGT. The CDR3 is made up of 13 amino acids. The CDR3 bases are TGTGCCAGCAGTCCGACAGAGAATGAAAAACTGTTTTTT. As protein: CASSPTENEKLFF.

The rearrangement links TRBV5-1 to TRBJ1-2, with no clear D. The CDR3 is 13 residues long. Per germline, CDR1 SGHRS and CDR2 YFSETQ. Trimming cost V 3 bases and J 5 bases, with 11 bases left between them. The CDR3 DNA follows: TGCGCCAGCAGCTCGGACTCGTTGTATGGCTACACCTTC. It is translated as CASSSDSLYGYTF.